The 5 T cell receptor beta chains below were found in one sample sequenced in a study of blood T cell repertoires in COVID-19. TCRdb's table, derived via immunoSEQ multiplex PCR, lists solely in-frame clones and lacks some. The data contain 180,000 or so clones, about 88% of them seen just once; the ten biggest clones take up almost 1%. Sequenced: peripheral blood. The receptors were sampled from a man younger than 35 with acute or convalescent COVID-19.

The J gene is TRBJ1-1, the V gene TRBV19, with a weak D call TRBD1 (5 bases). CDR1 is LNHDA and CDR2 is SQIVND in the germline V gene (reference sequence). The V end lost 5 bases, the J end lost 1 base, and 8 bases lay between the germline ends. The CDR3 is 13 amino acids. CDR3 nucleotides: TGTGCCAGTAGTTCGACAGCGAACACTGAAGCTTTCTTT. Amino acids: CASSSTANTEAFF.

This clone was observed a single time. The V and J genes are TRBV7-3 and TRBJ1-2; a weak D match, TRBD1 (6 bases). Per germline, CDR1 SGHTA and CDR2 FQGTGA. The CDR3 loop spans 14 amino acids. The ends were cut back, 5 bases at V and 8 bases at J, with 18 bases in the middle. CDR3 protein: CASSPSGGSQGYTF. The CDR3 coding sequence is TGTGCCAGCAGCCCCTCTGGGGGCAGTCAGGGCTACACCTTC. Complete variable domain (other parts from reference TRBV7-3 and TRBJ1-2): GAGVSQTPSNKVTEKGKYVELRCDPISGHTALYWYRQSLGQGPEFLIYFQGTGAADDSGLPNDRFFAVRPEGSVSTLKIQRTERGDSAVYLCASSPSGGSQGYTFGSGTRLTVV.

This sequence joins TRBV6-5 and TRBJ1-2; tentatively, D is TRBD1 (6 bases). Germline CDR1 is MNHEY and CDR2 is SVGAGI. Trimming removed 6 bases from V and 4 bases from J, with 18 bases in between. The CDR3 is 15 amino acids. The CDR3 spells CASRPRTARSYGYTF. CDR3 nucleotides: TGTGCCAGCAGGCCCCGGACAGCAAGGAGCTATGGCTACACCTTC.

This clone was counted only a few times. The chain recombines TRBV28 with TRBJ1-2, with a tentative D call TRBD1 (5 bases). The CDR3 extends over 15 amino acids. V lost 6 bases and J 4 bases, leaving 18 bases between the germline ends. Per germline, CDR1 MDHEN and CDR2 SYDVKM. For the CDR3, the DNA is TGTGCCAGCAGCCCTCGACAGCACCTGGGCTATGGCTACACCTTC. Its translation: CASSPRQHLGYGYTF.

This rearrangement joins TRBV6-2 or TRBV6-3 to TRBJ2-7, with 10 bases matching TRBD1. CDR1 is MNHEY, CDR2 SVGEGT, per germline. The CDR3 runs to 13 residues. Trimming at V came to 6 bases and at J to 3 bases, leaving 2 bases not matched to a gene. The CDR3 reads CASSRDRGYEQYV. DNA for the CDR3: TGTGCCAGCAGCCGGGACAGGGGCTACGAGCAGTACGTC.